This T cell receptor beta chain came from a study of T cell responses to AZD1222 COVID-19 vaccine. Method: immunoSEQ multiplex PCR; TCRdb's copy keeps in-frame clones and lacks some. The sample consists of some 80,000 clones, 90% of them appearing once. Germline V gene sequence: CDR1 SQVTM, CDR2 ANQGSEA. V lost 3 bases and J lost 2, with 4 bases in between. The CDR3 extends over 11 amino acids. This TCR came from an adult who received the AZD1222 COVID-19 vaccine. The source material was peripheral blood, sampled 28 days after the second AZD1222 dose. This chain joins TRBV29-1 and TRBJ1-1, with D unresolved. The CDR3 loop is CSVEGNTEAFF. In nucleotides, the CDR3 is TGCAGCGTTGAGGGTAACACTGAAGCTTTCTTT. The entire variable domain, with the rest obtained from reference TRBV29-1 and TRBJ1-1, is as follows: SAVISQKPSRDICQRGTSLTIQCQVDSQVTMMFWYRQQPGQSLTLIATANQGSEATYESGFVIDKFPISRPNLTFSTLTVSNMSPEDSSIYLCSVEGNTEAFFGQGTRLTVV.